These 27 T cell receptor beta chains originate from one sample sequenced in a study of CD8+CD57+ T cells in acquired aplastic anemia. The authors sequenced patients whose flow cytometry had shown CD8+CD57+ cell expansion. The template used for profiling TCR beta VDJ and CDR3 was genomic DNA. From the reads, TCRdb called clonotypes with MiXCR, one entry per CDR3 protein. The sample includes under 350,000 distinct CDR3 sequences, about 50% of them seen just once. Source material: sorted CD4+, CD8+, or CD8+CD57+ T cells (not recorded which) from PBMCs. These receptors were obtained from a human donor with aplastic anemia.

V gene TRBV7-9 combines with J gene TRBJ2-5; 8 positions agree with TRBD2. Looked up from germline, CDR1 is SEHNR and CDR2 is FQNEAQ (reference sequence). The CDR3 has 16 residues. Losses at the gene ends were 3 bases for V and 5 bases for J; bases not matched to a gene: 11. The DNA of the CDR3 is TGTGCCAGCAGCTTGTGGGAAGCGGGAGTAGGGGAGACCCAGTACTTC. Translation gives CASSLWEAGVGETQYF.

The rearrangement links TRBV7-9 to TRBJ1-2, with D unresolved. Between the trimmed V and J ends, which lost 3 bases and 7 bases, there was a span of 9 bases. This CDR3 region has 12 residues. CDR1 and CDR2 (germline): SEHNR, FQNEAQ (reference sequence). The CDR3 is CASSFHGIGYTF. CDR3 nucleotides: TGTGCCAGCAGCTTCCACGGGATTGGCTACACCTTC.

The chain joins TRBV7-8 to TRBJ2-1, with 7 positions matching TRBD2. CDR1 and CDR2 from the germline V gene are SGHVS and FQNEAQ. After removal of 1 base from V and 16 bases from J, the junction contained 13 bases not matched to a gene. This CDR3 has 14 residues. CDR3: CASSLGSGLTLSFF. CDR3 nucleotide sequence: TGTGCCAGCAGCTTAGGGTCGGGACTAACTCTAAGTTTCTTC. Combining the CDR3 with reference TRBV7-8 and TRBJ2-1 gives the whole variable domain GAGVSQSPRYKVAKRGQDVALRCDPISGHVSLFWYQQALGQGPEFLTYFQNEAQLDKSGLPSDRFFAERPEGSVSTLKIQRTQQEDSAVYLCASSLGSGLTLSFFGPGTRLTVL.

Of note for this clonotype: One junction end disagrees with the germline gene, perhaps due to a read error. This CDR3 is CASSPQGGGYAF. CDR3 coding DNA: TGTGCCAGTAGTCCACAGGGTGGGGGCTACGCCTTC. The chain recombines TRBV19 with TRBJ1-2; D is possibly TRBD1 (6 bases). CDR1 and CDR2 (germline): LNHDA, SQIVND (reference sequence). CDR3 size: 12 residues.

At least ten counts were recorded for this clonotype. The rearrangement joins TRBV10-1 to TRBJ2-7, with TRBD2 identical over 9 bases. V shed 6 bases, J shed 3 bases, and the junction held 0 bases outside the gene matches. CDR1 is WNHNN, CDR2 SYGVQD, per germline (reference sequence). The CDR3 length is 12 residues. The CDR3 loop reads CASRTSGYEQYF. CDR3 DNA: TGCGCCAGCAGGACTAGCGGCTACGAGCAGTACTTC.

This chain links TRBV20-1 with TRBJ2-7; 11 bases line up with TRBD2. The J call is uncertain, as TRBJ2-1 better fits the DNA end. CDR3 length: 16 residues. The germline V gene has CDR1 DFQATT and CDR2 SNEGSKA (reference sequence). CDR3 bases: TGCAGCGTTGTTCAGCTAGCGGGAGGCTCCTACAATGAGCAGTTCTTC. This encodes CSVVQLAGGSYNEQFF.

V gene TRBV29-1 combines with J gene TRBJ2-1, with 9 bases identical to TRBD2. CDR3 length equals 14 residues. V trimming: 2 bases; J trimming: 8 bases; junction bases outside the gene matches: 7. Germline V gene lookup returns CDR1 SQVTM and CDR2 ANQGSEA. CDR3 amino acids: CSVEPPSGIDEQFF. The CDR3 DNA reads as TGCAGCGTTGAACCTCCTAGCGGGATCGATGAGCAGTTCTTC.

For this clonotype: This may stem from a read error, because a much larger clone lies one nucleotide away. V is TRBV10-3 and J is TRBJ2-3, with D unclear. This CDR3 comprises 15 residues. Germline V gene sequence: CDR1 ENHRY, CDR2 SYGVKD. Trimming cost V 5 bases and J 2 bases, with 14 bases left between them. CDR3 coding DNA: TGTGCCATCAGTTACCCCGGGCAGTCCACAGATACGCAGTATTTT. Its translation: CAISYPGQSTDTQYF.

The chain has TRBV20-1 and TRBJ2-7, with TRBD2 identical over 7 bases. The CDR3 has 13 amino acids. From germline, CDR1 is DFQATT and CDR2 SNEGSKA (reference sequence). V lost 3 bases to trimming and J lost 9 bases; unmatched junction nucleotides: 11. CDR3 bases: TGCAGTGCTAGCACTTCAAGCGGGGTAGGGCAGTACTTC. Translated: CSASTSSGVGQYF.

This sequence joins TRBV9 and TRBJ1-2, with D unclear. This CDR3 is built from 14 residues. The germline gives CDR1 SGDLS, CDR2 YYNGEE. Between the trimmed V and J ends, which lost 3 bases and 8 bases, there was a span of 17 bases. CDR3 coding DNA: TGTGCCAGCAGCGGGAGCGGGAGGGCAGGAGGCTACACCTTC. It yields the protein CASSGSGRAGGYTF.

This clonotype appeared many times. The V gene is TRBV5-1, the J gene TRBJ2-1; TRBD2 matches 9 bases. With V trimmed by 2 bases and J by 5 bases, 11 bases remained unmatched. This CDR3 contains 17 residues. The germline V gene encodes CDR1 SGHRS and CDR2 YFSETQ. DNA for the CDR3: TGCGCCAGCAGCTTAGATGGATGGCTAGCGGGGAACAATGAGCAGTTCTTC. Translated, it gives CASSLDGWLAGNNEQFF.

V and J are TRBV19 and TRBJ1-5; TRBD1 might be the D (5 bases). Between the trimmed V and J ends, which lost 4 bases and 3 bases, there was a span of 7 bases. Per germline, CDR1 LNHDA and CDR2 SQIVND (reference sequence). The CDR3 has 13 amino acids. The CDR3 region is CASSKQANQPQHF. The CDR3 DNA reads TGTGCCAGTAGTAAACAGGCCAATCAGCCCCAGCATTTT.

This clonotype was observed a single time. CDR3 in DNA: TGCAGTGCTTCGAAGGGTGGGATCTACGAGCAGTACTTC. Amino acid sequence: CSASKGGIYEQYF. The chain couples TRBV20-1 to TRBJ2-7; no firm D call. The CDR3 totals 13 residues. Germline assignment: CDR1 DFQATT and CDR2 SNEGSKA (reference sequence). With 5 bases removed from V and 3 bases from J, the gap between germline ends came to 14 bases.

This clonotype has a count of ten or more. This CDR3 is CASRTTGIDTQYF. The CDR3 nucleotides are TGTGCCAGCAGGACGACGGGGATTGATACGCAGTATTTT. The chain is built from TRBV7-9 and TRBJ2-3, with a possible D match to TRBD2 (5 bases). The V gene's germline CDR1 is SEHNR and CDR2 FQNEAQ (reference sequence). Trimming took 6 bases from V and 6 from J, leaving 13 bases between them. This CDR3 spans 13 amino acids.

The chain couples TRBV7-2 to TRBJ2-3; no firm D call. The CDR3 runs 14 residues. V shed 3 bases and J shed 0 bases, with 7 bases lying between them. Per the germline V gene, CDR1 is SGHTA and CDR2 is FQGNSA. CDR3 in DNA: TGTGCCAGCAGCTTTTTTGGGAGCACAGATACGCAGTATTTT. Translated: CASSFFGSTDTQYF. The whole variable domain, filled in from reference TRBV7-2 and TRBJ2-3, reads GAGVSQSPSNKVTEKGKDVELRCDPISGHTALYWYRQSLGQGLEFLIYFQGNSAPDKSGLPSDRFSAERTGGSVSTLTIQRTQQEDSAVYLCASSFFGSTDTQYFGPGTRLTVL.

This clonotype turned up a few times. CDR3 sequence (DNA): TGTGCCAGCAGCTCGGGACAGGGGAAGGGGGCCCTCCACTTT. This translates into CASSSGQGKGALHF. The chain has TRBV7-9 and TRBJ1-6, with 10 bases lining up with TRBD1. From germline, CDR1 is SEHNR and CDR2 FQNEAQ (reference sequence). The ends lost 4 bases at V and 14 bases at J; junction bases unmatched: 8. This CDR3 comprises 14 residues.

The chain carries TRBV6-5 and TRBJ2-3; 11 bases are a match to TRBD2. The V gene end was trimmed by 6 bases and the J gene end by 12 bases; junction bases not matched to a gene: 20. Germline CDR1 and CDR2: MNHEY and SVGAGI. The CDR3 has 17 residues. The DNA for the CDR3 is TGTGCCAGCAGGGCCGGGACTAGCGGACTAGCCAAAAACATTCAGTATTTT. Encoded protein: CASRAGTSGLAKNIQYF.

The V and J genes are TRBV29-1 and TRBJ1-1; 8 bases fit TRBD1. The germline V gene encodes CDR1 SQVTM and CDR2 ANQGSEA. This CDR3 region has 14 residues. Trimming removed 5 bases from V and 1 base from J; junction bases left unmatched: 6. The CDR3 nucleotides read TGCAGCGTTCCACCGGGACAGGAGAACACTGAAGCTTTCTTT. This sequence encodes CSVPPGQENTEAFF.

This clonotype was seen many times. DNA of the CDR3: TGTGCCAGCTCACCACGGTATCTCCAAGAGACCCAGTACTTC. Amino acid sequence: CASSPRYLQETQYF. This chain joins TRBV18 and TRBJ2-5; D ambiguous. Germline V lookup: CDR1 KGHSH, CDR2 LQKENI. The length of the CDR3 is 14 residues. Trimming left V 1 base short and J 1 base short, with 7 bases between.

This clonotype has only one observation. The V gene is TRBV7-9, the J gene TRBJ2-7, with 7 bases that match TRBD1. This CDR3 has 15 residues. CDR1 and CDR2 from the germline V gene are SEHNR and FQNEAQ (reference sequence). V dropped 1 base and J dropped 3; count of bases not matched to a gene: 6. In nucleotides, the CDR3 is TGTGCCAGCAGCTTAGTGGAACAGGGGCTCTACGAGCAGTACTTC. Encoded protein: CASSLVEQGLYEQYF.

The chain employs TRBV7-2 and TRBJ2-3; a possible D gene is TRBD2 (5 bases). There are 15 residues in the CDR3. The germline V gene encodes CDR1 SGHTA and CDR2 FQGNSA. Trimming pared 1 base from V and 4 bases from J, leaving 12 bases between. The CDR3 region has the DNA TGTGCCAGCAGCTTAGTTGTGGGAGCAGCAGATACGCAGTATTTT. It translates to CASSLVVGAADTQYF.

The V and J genes are TRBV7-6 and TRBJ2-1, with 8 positions matching TRBD2. Per germline, CDR1 SGHVS and CDR2 FNYEAQ. V was clipped by 2 bases and J by 8 bases; unmatched bases: 11. The CDR3 consists of 16 residues. CDR3 region: CASSLMPTSGRDEQFF. CDR3 bases: TGTGCCAGCAGCTTAATGCCAACTAGCGGTAGGGATGAGCAGTTCTTC.

The sample holds a few counts of this clonotype. The rearrangement joins TRBV24-1 to TRBJ2-3; the D gene is possibly TRBD2 (6 bases). V lost 3 bases and J 0 bases, leaving 12 bases between the germline ends. The CDR3 is made up of 16 amino acids. The germline CDR1 and CDR2 sequences are KGHDR and SFDVKD. The CDR3 is CATSDRAGGSTDTQYF. CDR3 DNA sequence: TGTGCCACCAGTGATAGAGCCGGAGGGAGCACAGATACGCAGTATTTT.

This chain connects TRBV9 to TRBJ2-3; D not resolved. CDR1 is SGDLS, CDR2 YYNGEE, per germline. This CDR3 has 13 amino acids. The V and J ends lost 3 bases and 11 bases respectively, with 16 bases between them. The CDR3 spells CASSGLSSMKQYF. In nucleotides, the CDR3 is TGTGCCAGCAGCGGACTGAGCAGCATGAAGCAGTATTTT.

In regard to this clonotype: Since a much larger clone is just one base distant, this may be a read error. CDR3 in amino acids: CVISESPGTEAFF. CDR3 nucleotide sequence: TGTGTCATCAGTGAGTCCCCCGGGACTGAAGCTTTCTTT. This sequence joins TRBV10-3 and TRBJ1-1; no reliable D call. Germline loops: CDR1 ENHRY, CDR2 SYGVKD. The CDR3 loop spans 13 amino acids.

The chain is built from TRBV19 and TRBJ2-1, with 12 bases fitting TRBD1. Germline CDR1 and CDR2: LNHDA and SQIVND (reference sequence). V gave up 2 bases and J gave up 13 bases; unmatched junction bases: 9. The CDR3 consists of 15 residues. The CDR3 DNA is TGTGCCAGTAGTATACCGGGACAGGGGGCCGATATTCAGTTCTTC. The encoded protein is CASSIPGQGADIQFF.

This clonotype was found many times. The genes are TRBV9 and TRBJ2-2; possibly TRBD1 for D (6 bases). The CDR3 consists of 15 residues. Per germline, CDR1 SGDLS and CDR2 YYNGEE. V lost 4 bases and J lost 4, with 14 bases in between. The CDR3 is CASSPQGGLTGELFF. The CDR3 DNA sequence: TGTGCCAGCAGCCCACAGGGTGGTCTCACCGGGGAGCTGTTTTTT.